This entry lists 9 T cell receptor beta chains sequenced from one sample in a study of T cells after yellow fever vaccination. Each CDR3 protein is one row after TCRdb ran MiXCR on the 5' RACE reads. In the table there are approximately 510,000 distinct CDR3 sequences, less than 25% of which are singletons. The sample was PBMCs, taken approximately 20 days after the first yellow fever vaccination. All receptors derive from a young man who received the YFV17D yellow fever vaccine.

This clonotype has only a few counts. The chain links TRBV12-3 or TRBV12-4 to TRBJ2-3; tentative D call: TRBD2 (6 bases). The CDR3 spans 18 residues. Trimming shortened V by 3 bases and J by 0 bases, and 19 bases separated the two germline ends. In DNA, the CDR3 is TGTGCCAGCAGTTTTGTCCCAAGCGGGTACTCTAGCACAGATACGCAGTATTTT. This codes for CASSFVPSGYSSTDTQYF.

The V gene is TRBV12-3 or TRBV12-4, the J gene TRBJ2-2; 12 bases fit TRBD2. Losses at the gene ends were 7 bases for V and 2 bases for J; bases not matched to a gene: 5. The CDR3 sequence is 16 residues long. Here the CDR3 reads CASTRTSGVNTGELFF. The CDR3 DNA follows: TGTGCCAGCACCAGGACTAGCGGGGTTAACACCGGGGAGCTGTTTTTT.

The V gene is TRBV12-3 or TRBV12-4, the J gene TRBJ2-3; D might be TRBD1 or TRBD2, each matching 6 bases. The CDR3 contains 15 residues. V lost 6 bases and J lost 6, with 19 bases in between. The CDR3 DNA follows: TGTGCCAGCAGACCCGGAGGGGGTTCGTGGGATACGCAGTATTTT. It encodes CASRPGGGSWDTQYF.

CDR3 in amino acids: CASSLLGFSNSPLHF. CDR3 bases: TGTGCCAGCAGTTTATTGGGGTTCTCTAATTCACCCCTCCACTTT. This chain links TRBV27 with TRBJ1-6; no clear D gene. Trimming removed 1 base at V and 6 bases at J, with 10 bases between. CDR1 MNHEY and CDR2 SMNVEV come from the germline V gene (reference sequence). The CDR3 spans 15 residues.

V gene TRBV3-1 combines with J gene TRBJ2-5; TRBD2 is a possible D gene (5 bases). Trimming removed 4 bases at V and 1 base at J, with 10 bases between. Germline V CDR1 and CDR2: LGHDT, YNNKEL (reference sequence). The CDR3 contains 14 residues. Written as DNA, the CDR3 is TGTGCCAGCAGCCCCCGGGCGGGCCAAGAGACCCAGTACTTC. It codes for CASSPRAGQETQYF.

This clonotype has more than one count but fewer than ten. This chain connects TRBV5-1 to TRBJ2-5, with 12 bases aligning to TRBD2. Losses at the gene ends were 7 bases for V and 4 bases for J; bases not matched to a gene: 2. Per germline, CDR1 SGHRS and CDR2 YFSETQ. This CDR3 has 13 residues. CDR3 nucleotides: TGCGCCAGCGAACTAGCGGGGGGAGAGACCCAGTACTTC. Protein sequence: CASELAGGETQYF.

The V call is TRBV7-3, the J call TRBJ2-3, with D possibly TRBD1 on 6 matching bases. The V and J ends lost 5 bases and 7 bases respectively, with 13 bases between them. In germline, CDR1 is SGHTA, CDR2 FQGTGA. This CDR3 region has 13 residues. The DNA of the CDR3 is TGTGCCAGCAGCCGTTTTACAGGGTATACGCAGTATTTT. As protein: CASSRFTGYTQYF.

The chain couples TRBV10-3 to TRBJ2-7; D unclear. Trimming cost V 6 bases and J 5 bases, with 8 bases left between them. The CDR3 runs 11 residues. Germline lookup yields CDR1 ENHRY and CDR2 SYGVKD. The CDR3 nucleotides read TGTGCCATCAGCCCCAAGGACGAGCAGTACTTC. This translates into CAISPKDEQYF.

In this sample, this clonotype turned up a few times. The chain joins TRBV7-2 to TRBJ2-7; D may be TRBD1 (6 bases). With 5 bases removed from V and 6 bases from J, the gap between germline ends came to 14 bases. The CDR3 totals 13 residues. CDR1 SGHTA and CDR2 FQGNSA come from the germline V gene. The CDR3 region is CASSPTPGVEQYV. As DNA, the CDR3 is TGTGCCAGCAGCCCAACCCCAGGGGTCGAGCAGTACGTC.